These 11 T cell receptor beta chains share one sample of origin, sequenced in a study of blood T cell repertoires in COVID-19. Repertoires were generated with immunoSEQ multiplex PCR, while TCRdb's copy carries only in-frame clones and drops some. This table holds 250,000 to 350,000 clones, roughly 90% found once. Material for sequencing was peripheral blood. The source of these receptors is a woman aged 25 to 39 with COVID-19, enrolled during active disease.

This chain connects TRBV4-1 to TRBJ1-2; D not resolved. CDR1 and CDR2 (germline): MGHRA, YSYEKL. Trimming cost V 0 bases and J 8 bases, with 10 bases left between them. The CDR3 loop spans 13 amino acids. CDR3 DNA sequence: TGCGCCAGCAGCCAAGATACTCGTTGGGGCTACACCTTC. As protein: CASSQDTRWGYTF.

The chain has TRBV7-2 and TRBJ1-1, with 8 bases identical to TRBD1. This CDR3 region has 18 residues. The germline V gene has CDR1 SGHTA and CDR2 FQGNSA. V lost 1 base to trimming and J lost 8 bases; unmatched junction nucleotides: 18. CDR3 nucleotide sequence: TGTGCCAGCAGCTTAGTAGCGGGTTGGGGCGGACAGGGCGGAGAAGCTTTCTTT. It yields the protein CASSLVAGWGGQGGEAFF.

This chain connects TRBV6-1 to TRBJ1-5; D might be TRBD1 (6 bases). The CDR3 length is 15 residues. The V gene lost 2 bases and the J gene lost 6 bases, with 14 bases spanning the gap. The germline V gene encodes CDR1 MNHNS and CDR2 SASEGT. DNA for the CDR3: TGTGCCAGCAGTGAAATTGGGACACGGAGTCAGCCCCAGCATTTT. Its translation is CASSEIGTRSQPQHF.

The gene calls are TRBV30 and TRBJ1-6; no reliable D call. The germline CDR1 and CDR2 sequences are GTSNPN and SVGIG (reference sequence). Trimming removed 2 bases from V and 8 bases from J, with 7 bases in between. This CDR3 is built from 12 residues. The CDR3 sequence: CAWSSAYSPLHF. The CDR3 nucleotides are TGTGCCTGGAGTAGCGCCTATTCACCCCTCCACTTT.

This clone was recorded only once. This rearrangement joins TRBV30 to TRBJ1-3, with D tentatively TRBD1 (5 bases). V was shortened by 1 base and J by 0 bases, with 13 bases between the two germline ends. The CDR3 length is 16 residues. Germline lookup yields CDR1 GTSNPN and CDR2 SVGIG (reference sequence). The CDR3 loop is CAWSANDDSSGNTIYF. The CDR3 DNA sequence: TGTGCCTGGAGTGCGAACGACGACAGCTCTGGAAACACCATATATTTT. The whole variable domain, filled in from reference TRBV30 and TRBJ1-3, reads SQTIHQWPATLVQPVGSPLSLECTVEGTSNPNLYWYRQAAGRGLQLLFYSVGIGQISSEVPQNLSASRPQDRQFILSSKKLLLSDSGFYLCAWSANDDSSGNTIYFGEGSWLTVV.

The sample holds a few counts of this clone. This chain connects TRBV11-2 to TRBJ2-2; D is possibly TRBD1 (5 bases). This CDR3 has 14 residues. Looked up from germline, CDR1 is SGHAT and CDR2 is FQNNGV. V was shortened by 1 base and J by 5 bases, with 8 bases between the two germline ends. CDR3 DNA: TGTGCCAGCAGCTTAGGGACACGTACCGGGGAGCTGTTTTTT. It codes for CASSLGTRTGELFF.

The CDR3 protein is CASSQDDRGNYGYTF. The DNA for the CDR3 is TGCGCCAGCAGCCAAGATGACAGGGGGAACTATGGCTACACCTTC. This chain links TRBV4-3 with TRBJ1-2; 9 bases agree with TRBD1. The J segment lost 2 bases and the V segment lost 0 bases, leaving 1 base of the junction unmatched. This CDR3 has 15 residues. Germline assignment: CDR1 LGHNA and CDR2 YSLEER.

The CDR3 sequence is CASSVGGRIHGYTF. Here the CDR3 DNA reads TGTGCCAGCAGCGTAGGAGGCAGAATCCATGGCTACACCTTC. The chain is built from TRBV9 and TRBJ1-2; D not certain. This CDR3 has 14 amino acids. Trimming cost V 0 bases and J 6 bases, with 12 bases left between them. Germline values: CDR1 SGDLS, CDR2 YYNGEE.

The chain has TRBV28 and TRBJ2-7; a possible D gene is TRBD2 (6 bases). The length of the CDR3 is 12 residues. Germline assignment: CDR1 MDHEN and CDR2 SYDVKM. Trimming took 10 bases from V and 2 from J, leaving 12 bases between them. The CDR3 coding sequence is TGTGCCACCTCTAGCGTAACCTACGAGCAGTACTTC. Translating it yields CATSSVTYEQYF. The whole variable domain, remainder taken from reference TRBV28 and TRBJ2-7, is DVKVTQSSRYLVKRTGEKVFLECVQDMDHENMFWYRQDPGLGLRLIYFSYDVKMKEKGDIPEGYSVSREKKERFSLILESASTNQTSMYLCATSSVTYEQYFGPGTRLTVT.

CDR3 DNA: TGTGCCAGCAGCTTGGCACGGGAGTCCTACGAGCAGTACTTC. Its translation: CASSLARESYEQYF. The genes are TRBV5-4 and TRBJ2-7, with D perhaps matching TRBD2 (6 bases). The CDR3 is 14 amino acids. The germline CDR1 and CDR2 sequences are SGHNT and YYREEE (reference sequence). V gave up 0 bases and J gave up 1 base, with 8 bases separating them.

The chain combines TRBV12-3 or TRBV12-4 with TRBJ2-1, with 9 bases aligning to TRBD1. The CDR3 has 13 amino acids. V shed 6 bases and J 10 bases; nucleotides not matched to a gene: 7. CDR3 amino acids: CASRLGQGIEQFF. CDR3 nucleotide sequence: TGTGCCAGCAGGCTGGGACAGGGAATCGAGCAGTTCTTC.